This T cell receptor beta chain is drawn from a study of patients and donors after allogeneic stem cell transplantation. CDR1 is MNHEY and CDR2 is SMNVEV in the germline V gene (reference sequence). Trimming took 2 bases from V and 3 from J, leaving 11 bases between them. The CDR3 totals 15 residues. TCRdb called the RT-PCR reads again in MiXCR, with one record for every CDR3 protein. The sample records roughly 960,000 distinct CDR3 sequences, approximately 18% being singletons. Sequencing used blood, either unsorted or a sorted T cell fraction (not recorded which). The TCR sequence derives from a human donor who was either an allogeneic HSCT recipient or a stem cell or donor lymphocyte infusion donor (not recorded which). It is not recorded whose cells these are; they may come from a transplant donor. The chain couples TRBV27 to TRBJ1-5; no firm D call. CDR3 DNA sequence: TGTGCCAGCAGTTTAGGTCTGAAATACAATCAGCCCCAGCATTTT. Its translation: CASSLGLKYNQPQHF.